The T cell receptor beta chain described here comes from a study of post-analysis software for immune sequencing data. Trimming left V 5 bases short and J 0 bases short, with 11 bases between. Germline CDR1 is SGHNT and CDR2 is YENEEA. The CDR3 runs to 15 residues. Prepared libraries of TCR beta cDNA carried unique molecular identifiers. TCRdb ran MiXCR on the PCR reads and lists one entry per CDR3 protein. The profile shows 750,000 to 950,000 distinct CDR3 sequences, roughly half of them singletons. Study results and caveats: TRBV segments more frequent in patients than in controls numbered a few and included TRBV5-6, TRBV5-1 and TRBV20-1.

As for this clonotype: The target antigen is unknown.

Sequenced material: blood. The chain is built from TRBV11-3 and TRBJ2-1; D gene uncertain. This receptor was obtained from a girl between 5 and 17 years old with multiple sclerosis. The CDR3 region is CASSTSRSSYNEQFF. The DNA for the CDR3 is TGTGCCAGCAGCACGTCCAGAAGCTCCTACAATGAGCAGTTCTTC.